This is a list of T cell receptor beta chains from one sample in a study of neoadjuvant anti-PD-1 for oral cavity cancer. Sequencing was performed with immunoSEQ multiplex PCR; in TCRdb, only in-frame clones are kept and a portion is missing. The table lists tens of thousands of clones, around 85% of them singletons. Sample: PBMCs, taken before nivolumab (anti-PD-1) treatment. Receptors originate from a person between 40 and 85 years old with oral cavity squamous cell carcinoma. The CDR3 runs from the conserved cysteine through the conserved F or W.

TRBV10-1 CASSGEGTYTEAFF
TRBV4-1 CASSHPTEGGGYEQYF
TRBV11-2 CASSPPGLLYNEQFF
TRBV6-5 CATSRGRTYEQYF
TRBV14 CASSHTRPRANTEAFF
TRBV19 CASRWGNTEAFF
TRBV7-8 CASSPSFSGSSYNEQFF
TRBV5-4 CASTRDGNYGYTF
TRBV18 CASSPAQGSYGYTF
TRBV6-1 CASSAQGGTTEAFF
TRBV5-6 CASSLAVGTSQQYF